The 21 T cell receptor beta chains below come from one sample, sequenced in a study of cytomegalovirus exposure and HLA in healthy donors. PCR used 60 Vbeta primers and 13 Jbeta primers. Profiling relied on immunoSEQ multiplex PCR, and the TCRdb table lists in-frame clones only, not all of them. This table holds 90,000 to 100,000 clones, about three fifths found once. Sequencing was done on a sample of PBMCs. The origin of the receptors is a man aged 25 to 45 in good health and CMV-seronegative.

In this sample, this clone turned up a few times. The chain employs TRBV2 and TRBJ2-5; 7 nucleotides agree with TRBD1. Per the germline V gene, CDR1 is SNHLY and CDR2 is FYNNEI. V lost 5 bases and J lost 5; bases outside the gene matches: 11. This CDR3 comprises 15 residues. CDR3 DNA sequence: TGTGCCAGCAGTCCTATCCGAGGGGGCGGTGAGACCCAGTACTTC. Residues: CASSPIRGGGETQYF.

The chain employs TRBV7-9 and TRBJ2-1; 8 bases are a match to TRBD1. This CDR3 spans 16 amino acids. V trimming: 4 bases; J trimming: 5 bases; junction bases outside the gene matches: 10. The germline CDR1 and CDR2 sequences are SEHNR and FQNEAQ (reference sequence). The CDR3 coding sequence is TGTGCCAGCAGCTGGTGGGACAGGTTATTAGACAATGAGCAGTTCTTC. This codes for CASSWWDRLLDNEQFF.

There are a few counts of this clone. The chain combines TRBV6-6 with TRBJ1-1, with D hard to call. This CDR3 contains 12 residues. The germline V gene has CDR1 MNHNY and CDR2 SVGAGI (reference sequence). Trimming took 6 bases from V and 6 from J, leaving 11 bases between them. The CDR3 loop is CASSPRFPEAFF. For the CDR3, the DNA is TGTGCCAGCAGCCCCCGGTTCCCTGAAGCTTTCTTT.

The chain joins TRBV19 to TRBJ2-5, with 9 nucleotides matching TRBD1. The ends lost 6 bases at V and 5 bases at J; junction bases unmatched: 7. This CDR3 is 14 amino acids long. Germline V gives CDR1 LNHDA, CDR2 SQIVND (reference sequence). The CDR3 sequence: CASRGQGEPETQYF. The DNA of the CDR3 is TGTGCCAGTAGGGGACAGGGCGAACCGGAGACCCAGTACTTC.

The CDR3 coding sequence is TGTGCCATCAGAGGATCTGGACTAGCGGGGTACGAGCAGTACTTC. Translating gives CAIRGSGLAGYEQYF. This sequence joins TRBV10-3 and TRBJ2-7, with TRBD2 matching 12 bases. The CDR3 is made up of 15 amino acids. Trimming removed 6 bases from V and 4 bases from J; junction bases left unmatched: 7. Germline V lookup: CDR1 ENHRY, CDR2 SYGVKD.

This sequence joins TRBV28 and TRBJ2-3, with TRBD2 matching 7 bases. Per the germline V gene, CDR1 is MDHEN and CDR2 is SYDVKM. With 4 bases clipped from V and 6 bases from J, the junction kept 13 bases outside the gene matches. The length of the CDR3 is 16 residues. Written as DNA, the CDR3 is TGTGCCAGCAGTTGGGGTCCGGGGGAGGGCCACGATACGCAGTATTTT. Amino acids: CASSWGPGEGHDTQYF.

The CDR3 here is CASSELPRRNQPQHF. DNA for the CDR3: TGTGCCAGCAGTGAATTGCCTAGGAGAAACCAGCCCCAGCATTTT. This chain connects TRBV2 to TRBJ1-5; no clear D. CDR3 length: 15 amino acids. CDR1 SNHLY and CDR2 FYNNEI come from the germline V gene. V dropped 2 bases and J dropped 7 bases, with 15 bases sitting between them. Complete variable domain (other parts from reference TRBV2 and TRBJ1-5): EPEVTQTPSHQVTQMGQEVILRCVPISNHLYFYWYRQILGQKVEFLVSFYNNEISEKSEIFDDQFSVERPDGSNFTLKIRSTKLEDSAMYFCASSELPRRNQPQHFGDGTRLSIL.

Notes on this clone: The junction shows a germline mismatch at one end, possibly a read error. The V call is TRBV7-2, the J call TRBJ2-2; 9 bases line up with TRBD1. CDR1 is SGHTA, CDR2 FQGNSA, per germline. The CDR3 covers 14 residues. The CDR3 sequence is CATGQGTNTGGLFF. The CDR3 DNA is TGTGCCACGGGACAGGGAACGAACACCGGGGGGCTGTTTTTT.

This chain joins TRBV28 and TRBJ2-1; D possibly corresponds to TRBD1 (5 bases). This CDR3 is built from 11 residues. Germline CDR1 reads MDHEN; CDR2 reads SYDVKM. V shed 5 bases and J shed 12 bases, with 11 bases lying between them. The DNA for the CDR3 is TGTGCCAGCAGTGCAGGGTTCGGGCAGTTCTTC. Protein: CASSAGFGQFF.

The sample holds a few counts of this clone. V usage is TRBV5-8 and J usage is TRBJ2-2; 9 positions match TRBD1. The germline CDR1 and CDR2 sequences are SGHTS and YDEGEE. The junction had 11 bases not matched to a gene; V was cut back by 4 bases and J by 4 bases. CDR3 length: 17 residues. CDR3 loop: CASSPWGGQGGTGELFF. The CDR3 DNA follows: TGTGCCAGCAGCCCGTGGGGGGGACAGGGCGGCACCGGGGAGCTGTTTTTT.

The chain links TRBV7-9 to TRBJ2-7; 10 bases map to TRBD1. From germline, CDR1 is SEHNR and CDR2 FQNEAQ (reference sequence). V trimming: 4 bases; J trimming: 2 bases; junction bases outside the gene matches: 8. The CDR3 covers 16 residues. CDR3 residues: CASSSIWTGGTYEQYF. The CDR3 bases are TGTGCCAGCAGCTCCATATGGACAGGGGGAACCTACGAGCAGTACTTC.

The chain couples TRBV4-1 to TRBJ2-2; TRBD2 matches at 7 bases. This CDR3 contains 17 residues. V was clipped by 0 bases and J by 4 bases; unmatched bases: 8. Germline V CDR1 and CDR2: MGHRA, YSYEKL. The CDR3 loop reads CASSQDEGGVGTGELFF. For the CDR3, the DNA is TGCGCCAGCAGCCAAGACGAGGGAGGGGTAGGCACCGGGGAGCTGTTTTTT.

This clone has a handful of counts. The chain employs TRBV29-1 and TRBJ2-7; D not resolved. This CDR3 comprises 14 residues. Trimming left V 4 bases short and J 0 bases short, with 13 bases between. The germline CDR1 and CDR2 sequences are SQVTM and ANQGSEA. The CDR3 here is CSVVRQTSSYEQYF. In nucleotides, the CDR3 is TGCAGCGTTGTGCGGCAGACCAGCTCCTACGAGCAGTACTTC.

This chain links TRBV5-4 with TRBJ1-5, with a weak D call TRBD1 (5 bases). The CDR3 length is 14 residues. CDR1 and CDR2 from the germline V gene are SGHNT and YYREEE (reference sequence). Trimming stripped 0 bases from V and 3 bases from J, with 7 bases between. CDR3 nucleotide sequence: TGTGCCAGCAGCTTGGAGGGGAACAATCAGCCCCAGCATTTT. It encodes CASSLEGNNQPQHF. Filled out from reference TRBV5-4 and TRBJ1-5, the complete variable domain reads ETGVTQSPTHLIKTRGQQVTLRCSSQSGHNTVSWYQQALGQGPQFIFQYYREEENGRGNFPPRFSGLQFPNYSSELNVNALELDDSALYLCASSLEGNNQPQHFGDGTRLSIL.

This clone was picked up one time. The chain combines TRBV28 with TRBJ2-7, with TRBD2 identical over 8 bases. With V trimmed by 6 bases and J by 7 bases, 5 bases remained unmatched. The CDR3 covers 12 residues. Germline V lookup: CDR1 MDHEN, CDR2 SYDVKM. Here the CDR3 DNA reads TGTGCCAGCAGCACCCAGCGGGAGGAGCAGTACTTC. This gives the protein CASSTQREEQYF.

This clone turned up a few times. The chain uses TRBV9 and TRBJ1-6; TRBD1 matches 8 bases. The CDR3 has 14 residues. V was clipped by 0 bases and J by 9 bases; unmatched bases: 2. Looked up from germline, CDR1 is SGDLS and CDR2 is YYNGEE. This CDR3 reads CASSVAGTGSPLHF. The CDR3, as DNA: TGTGCCAGCAGCGTAGCAGGGACAGGTTCACCCCTCCACTTT.

CDR3 DNA: TGTGCCAGCAGTGAGACAGGGGGGGACTATGGCTACACCTTC. Translating gives CASSETGGDYGYTF. V is TRBV6-1 and J is TRBJ1-2, with TRBD1 matching over 9 bases. The CDR3 is 14 residues long. The V segment lost 3 bases and the J segment 3 bases; nucleotides outside the gene matches: 2. CDR1 and CDR2 (germline): MNHNS, SASEGT.

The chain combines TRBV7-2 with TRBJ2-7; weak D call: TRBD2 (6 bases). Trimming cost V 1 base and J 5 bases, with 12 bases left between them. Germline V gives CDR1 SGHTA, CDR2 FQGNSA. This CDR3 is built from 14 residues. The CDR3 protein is CASSLGRGANEQYF. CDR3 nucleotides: TGTGCCAGCAGCTTAGGGCGCGGGGCTAACGAGCAGTACTTC.

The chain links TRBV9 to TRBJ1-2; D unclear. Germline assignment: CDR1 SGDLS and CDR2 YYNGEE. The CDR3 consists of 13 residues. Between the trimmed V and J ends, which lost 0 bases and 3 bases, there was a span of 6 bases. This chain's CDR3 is CASSVEQYYGYTF. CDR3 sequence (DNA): TGTGCCAGCAGCGTAGAACAGTACTATGGCTACACCTTC.

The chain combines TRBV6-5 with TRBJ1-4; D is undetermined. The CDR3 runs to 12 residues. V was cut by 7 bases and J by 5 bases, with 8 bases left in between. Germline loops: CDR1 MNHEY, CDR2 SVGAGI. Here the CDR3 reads CASMKQNEKLFF. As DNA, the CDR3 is TGTGCCAGCATGAAACAGAATGAAAAACTGTTTTTT.

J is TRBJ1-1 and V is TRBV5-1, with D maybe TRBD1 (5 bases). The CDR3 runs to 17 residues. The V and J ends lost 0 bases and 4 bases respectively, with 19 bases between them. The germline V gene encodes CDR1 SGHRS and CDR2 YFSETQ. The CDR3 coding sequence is TGCGCCAGCAGCTTGGCCCTTCCCACTCGGGGGGTCACTGAAGCTTTCTTT. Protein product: CASSLALPTRGVTEAFF.